This T cell receptor (beta chain) was found in a study of blood T cell repertoires in COVID-19. Study at large: T cells, B-cell-depleted T cells, or PBMCs supplied cDNA or gDNA.

This CDR3 is built from 20 residues. Germline lookup yields CDR1 SGHAT and CDR2 FQNNGV. V lost 0 bases and J lost 2; bases outside the gene matches: 15. Adults between roughly 18 and 89 years of age took part from about 24 US areas. Donors were grouped by their self-reported clinical history. Assay: immunoSEQ multiplex PCR; the TCRdb copy retains only in-frame clones and omits some. The profile shows a few hundred thousand clones, around 88% of them singletons. This chain connects TRBV11-2 to TRBJ2-1, with 8 nucleotides matching TRBD1. What was sequenced was PBMCs or T cells enriched from blood (not recorded which). The sequence came from a woman in her forties with acute COVID-19. The CDR3 sequence: CASSLDKRQGARIAYNEQFF. CDR3 in DNA: TGTGCCAGCAGCTTAGATAAGAGGCAGGGGGCGCGGATAGCCTACAATGAGCAGTTCTTC.